This is a list of T cell receptor beta chains from one sample in a study of glioma-infiltrating T cells after dendritic cell vaccination. The method was immunoSEQ multiplex PCR; TCRdb's version includes in-frame clones alone and lacks a portion of them. The data show some 100,000 clones, more than 70% seen once. The input for sequencing was blood, taken before dendritic cell vaccination. The receptors were gathered from a human donor with glioblastoma. Each CDR3 is given with its conserved first and last residue. The D gene is left open where the match is weak. Only some rows state a clone size, as once, few, many or a class for expanded clones.

>NA|TRBJ2-7|TRBD1|TRBV4-2
CASSLMDRGLDEQYF
TGTGCCAGCAGCCTCATGGACAGGGGGCTAGACGAGCAGTACTTC
>NA|TRBJ1-3|NA|TRBV11-3
CASSLGSGSGNTIYF
TGTGCCAGCAGCTTAGGGTCCGGGTCTGGAAACACCATATATTTT
>NA|TRBJ2-1|TRBD1|TRBV4-2
CASSQGARGSYNEQFF
TGTGCCAGCAGCCAAGGGGCCAGGGGGTCCTACAATGAGCAGTTCTTC
>NA|TRBJ1-4|NA|TRBV15
CATSRAGQGGEKLFF
TGTGCCACCAGCAGAGCTGGGCAGGGAGGAGAAAAACTGTTTTTT
>NA|TRBJ1-4|NA|TRBV7-8
CASSLVPGRIEKLFF
TGTGCCAGCAGCTTAGTCCCAGGGCGGATTGAAAAACTGTTTTTT
>NA|TRBJ2-7|TRBD1|TRBV6-6
CASRDPGQGAPEQYF
TGTGCCAGCAGGGACCCGGGACAGGGGGCTCCCGAGCAGTACTTC
>NA|TRBJ2-6|NA|TRBV12-5
CASVGLTGANVLTF
TGTGCTAGTGTAGGACTGACCGGGGCCAACGTCCTGACTTTC
>NA|TRBJ2-7|TRBD2|TRBV6-5
CASSVFGGRAYEQYF
TGTGCCAGCAGTGTTTTCGGCGGGAGGGCCTACGAGCAGTACTTC
>NA|TRBJ1-3|TRBD1|TRBV19
CASSPDRARSGNTIYF
TGTGCCAGTAGTCCGGACAGGGCCCGCTCTGGAAACACCATATATTTT
>NA|TRBJ1-1|NA|TRBV5-1
CASSPTSGNTEAFF
TGCGCCAGCAGCCCCACCAGCGGTAACACTGAAGCTTTCTTT
>NA|TRBJ2-5|TRBD1|TRBV29-1
CSVEMGQGRQETQYF
TGCAGCGTTGAGATGGGACAGGGGAGGCAAGAGACCCAGTACTTC
>NA|TRBJ1-1|NA|TRBV19
CASSRQAWGTEAFF
TGTGCCAGTAGTAGACAGGCCTGGGGGACTGAAGCTTTCTTT
>NA|TRBJ2-5|NA|TRBV9
CASSEGGYQETQYF
TGTGCCAGCAGCGAGGGGGGGTACCAAGAGACCCAGTACTTC
>NA|TRBJ2-5|NA|TRBV5-4
CASSLVEETQYF
TGTGCCAGCAGCTTAGTTGAGGAGACCCAGTACTTC
>few|TRBJ2-1|NA|TRBV2
CASSPAGRSYNEQFF
TGTGCCAGCAGTCCGGCGGGGAGGTCCTACAATGAGCAGTTCTTC
>NA|TRBJ1-2|NA|TRBV19
CASRVRGENGYTF
TGTGCCAGTAGAGTGCGGGGGGAGAATGGCTACACCTTC
>NA|TRBJ1-1|NA|TRBV6-6
CASSLREGDTEAFF
TGTGCCAGCAGCCTCAGGGAGGGGGACACTGAAGCTTTCTTT
>few|TRBJ1-2|NA|TRBV4-2
CASSRQLLSGLNGYTF
TGTGCCAGCAGCCGCCAGCTTCTTTCAGGGTTAAATGGCTACACCTTC
>NA|TRBJ2-3|TRBD2|TRBV10-3
CAISSSGGDRQYF
TGTGCCATCTCTTCTAGCGGGGGGGATAGGCAGTATTTT
>few|TRBJ2-7|TRBD1|TRBV5-8
CASSWTGTYGEQYF
TGTGCCAGCAGCTGGACAGGAACCTATGGGGAGCAGTACTTC